Given below is one TCR beta chain in context. Antigen specificity is unknown. The sample is drawn from a study of cytomegalovirus exposure and HLA in healthy donors. The CDR3 is 15 residues long. Germline loops: CDR1 GTSNPN, CDR2 SVGIG (reference sequence). Overall study results and limits: The study labeled more than 150 TCR beta chains cytomegalovirus-associated. Presence/absence analyses assumed roughly uniform sequencing depth across donors, which may not hold. Association of a missense DCLRE1C variant with TCR beta V- and J-gene trimming was reported in a later analysis.

PCR used 60 Vbeta primers and 13 Jbeta primers. Original processing methods: There were about 80 million unique TCR beta chains by a later count, and some 11 million of them were shared. Using immunoSEQ multiplex PCR, the repertoire was profiled, and TCRdb retains in-frame clones only, with some absent. The DNA gave D and trimming, while V, J and clone size come from that table. The repertoire holds roughly 80,000 clones, with roughly 74% as singletons. Material: PBMCs. The rearrangement links TRBV30 to TRBJ2-5; 8 positions match TRBD1. The DNA matches TRBJ2-7 better at its end, which makes the J call doubtful. This TCR derives from a man in his forties in good health and CMV-seronegative. CDR3 nucleotides: TGTGCCTGGAGTGTTGGCAGGGGGCTCTCCTACGAGCAGTACTTC. Amino acids: CAWSVGRGLSYEQYF.